This T cell receptor beta chain appears in the sequencing data of a study of blood T cells in healthy people across ages. Study-wide results and caveats: Per million T cells, TCR beta diversity dropped roughly linearly as age increased. A strong correlation was found between TCR beta diversity and the percentage of naive T cells. The unknown donor CMV status may have confounded expanded clonotype changes.

Worth noting for this clonotype: What it binds is not known.

PCR was performed a second time for roughly 7 to 11 cycles using a sample-barcoded 5' primer and a J-beta primer mix. TCRdb fed the 5' RACE reads into MiXCR, producing one record per CDR3 protein. This table has around 900,000 distinct CDR3 sequences, roughly half appearing once. Germline CDR1 and CDR2: MNHEY and SMNVEV (reference sequence). The CDR3 has 15 residues. V shed 4 bases and J shed 1 base, with 13 bases lying between them. The TCR was taken from a woman aged 55-69 years in good health. The V and J genes are TRBV27 and TRBJ2-5, with D unresolved. The sequenced sample consisted of blood. The chain's CDR3 is CASSSGTYSQETQYF. CDR3 sequence (DNA): TGTGCCAGCAGTTCCGGCACGTACAGCCAAGAGACCCAGTACTTC.